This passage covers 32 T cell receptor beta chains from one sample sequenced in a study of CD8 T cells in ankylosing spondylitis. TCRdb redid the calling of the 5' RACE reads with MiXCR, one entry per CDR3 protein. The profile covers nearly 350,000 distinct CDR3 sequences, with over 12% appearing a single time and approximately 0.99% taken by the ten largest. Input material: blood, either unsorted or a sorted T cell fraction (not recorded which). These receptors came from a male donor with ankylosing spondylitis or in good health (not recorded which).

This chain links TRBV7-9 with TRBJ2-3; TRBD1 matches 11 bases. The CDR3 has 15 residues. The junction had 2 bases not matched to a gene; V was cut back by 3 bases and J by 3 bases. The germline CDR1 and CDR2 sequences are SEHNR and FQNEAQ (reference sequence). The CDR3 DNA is TGTGCCAGCAGCTTCGGGACAGGGGGGACAGATACGCAGTATTTT. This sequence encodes CASSFGTGGTDTQYF.

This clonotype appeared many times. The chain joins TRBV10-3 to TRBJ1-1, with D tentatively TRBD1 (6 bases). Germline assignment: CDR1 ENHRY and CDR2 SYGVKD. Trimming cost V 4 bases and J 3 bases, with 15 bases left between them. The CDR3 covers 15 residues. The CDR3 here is CAISGDNRDHTEAFF. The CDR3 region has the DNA TGTGCCATCAGTGGGGATAACAGGGATCACACTGAAGCTTTCTTT.

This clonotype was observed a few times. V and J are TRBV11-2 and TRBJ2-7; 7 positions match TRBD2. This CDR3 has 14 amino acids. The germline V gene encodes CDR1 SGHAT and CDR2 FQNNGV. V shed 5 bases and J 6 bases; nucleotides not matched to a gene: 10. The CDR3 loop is CASSHGGVSGEQYF. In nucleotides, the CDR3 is TGTGCCAGCAGCCATGGGGGGGTTTCCGGCGAGCAGTACTTC.

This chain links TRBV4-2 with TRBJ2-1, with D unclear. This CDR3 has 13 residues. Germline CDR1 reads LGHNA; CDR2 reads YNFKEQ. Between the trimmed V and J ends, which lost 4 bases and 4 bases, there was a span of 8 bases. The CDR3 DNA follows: TGTGCCAGCAGCCTGATACCTTACAATGAGCAGTTCTTC. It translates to CASSLIPYNEQFF.

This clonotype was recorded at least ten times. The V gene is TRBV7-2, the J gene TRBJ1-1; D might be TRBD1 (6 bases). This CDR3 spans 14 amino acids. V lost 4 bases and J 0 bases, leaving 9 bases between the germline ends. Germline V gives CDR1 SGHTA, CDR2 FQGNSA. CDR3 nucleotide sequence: TGTGCCAGCAGCTCCGGACAGTTGAACACTGAAGCTTTCTTT. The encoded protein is CASSSGQLNTEAFF.

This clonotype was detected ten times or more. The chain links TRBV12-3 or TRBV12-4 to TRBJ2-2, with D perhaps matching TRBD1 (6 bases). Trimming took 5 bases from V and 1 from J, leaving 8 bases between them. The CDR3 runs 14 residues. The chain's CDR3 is CASSGTRNTGELFF. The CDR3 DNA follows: TGTGCCAGCAGTGGGACAAGGAACACCGGGGAGCTGTTTTTT.

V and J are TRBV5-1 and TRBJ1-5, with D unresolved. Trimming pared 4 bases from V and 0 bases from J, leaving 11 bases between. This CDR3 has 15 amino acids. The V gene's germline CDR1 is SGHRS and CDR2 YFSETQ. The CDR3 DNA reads TGCGCCAGCAGCGCGAGGGCCCTTAGCAATCAGCCCCAGCATTTT. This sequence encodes CASSARALSNQPQHF.

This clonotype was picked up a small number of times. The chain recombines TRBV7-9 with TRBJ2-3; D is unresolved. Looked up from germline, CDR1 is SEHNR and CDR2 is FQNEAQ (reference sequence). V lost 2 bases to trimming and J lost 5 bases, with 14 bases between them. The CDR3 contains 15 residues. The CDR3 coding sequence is TGTGCCAGCAGCTTATTCTCTGTGGGTAGAGATACGCAGTATTTT. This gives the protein CASSLFSVGRDTQYF.

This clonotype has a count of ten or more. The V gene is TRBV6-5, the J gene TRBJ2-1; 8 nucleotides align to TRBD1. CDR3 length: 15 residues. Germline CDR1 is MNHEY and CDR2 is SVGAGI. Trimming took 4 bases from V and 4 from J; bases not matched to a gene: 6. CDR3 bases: TGTGCCAGCAGTTCCACAGGGGGAGTATACAATGAGCAGTTCTTC. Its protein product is CASSSTGGVYNEQFF.

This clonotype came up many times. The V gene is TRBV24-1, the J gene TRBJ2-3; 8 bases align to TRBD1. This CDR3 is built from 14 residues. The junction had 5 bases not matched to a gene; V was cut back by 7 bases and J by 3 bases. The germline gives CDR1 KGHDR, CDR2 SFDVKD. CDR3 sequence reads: CATRGDRGTDTQYF. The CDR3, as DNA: TGTGCCACCAGGGGAGACAGGGGAACAGATACGCAGTATTTT.

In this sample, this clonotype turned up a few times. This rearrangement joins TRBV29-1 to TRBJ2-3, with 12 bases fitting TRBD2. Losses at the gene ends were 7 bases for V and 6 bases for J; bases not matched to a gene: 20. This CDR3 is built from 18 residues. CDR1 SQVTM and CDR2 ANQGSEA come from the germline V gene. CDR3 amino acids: CSAPVRATSGSIKDTQYF. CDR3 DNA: TGCAGCGCTCCTGTTCGGGCGACTAGCGGGAGTATCAAGGATACGCAGTATTTT.

DNA of the CDR3: TGCAGTGCTCAGGACGGACGGAACTCTGGAAACACCATATATTTT. Protein product: CSAQDGRNSGNTIYF. The chain uses TRBV20-1 and TRBJ1-3, with unresolved D. This CDR3 has 15 residues. Trimming removed 5 bases from V and 0 bases from J, with 14 bases in between. Per the germline V gene, CDR1 is DFQATT and CDR2 is SNEGSKA (reference sequence).

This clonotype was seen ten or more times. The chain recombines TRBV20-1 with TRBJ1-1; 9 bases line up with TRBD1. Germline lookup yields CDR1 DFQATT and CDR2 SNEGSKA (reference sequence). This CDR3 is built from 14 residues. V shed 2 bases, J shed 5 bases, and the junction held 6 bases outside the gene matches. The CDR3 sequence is CSARPGTGKTEAFF. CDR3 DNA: TGCAGTGCTAGACCCGGGACAGGGAAGACTGAAGCTTTCTTT.

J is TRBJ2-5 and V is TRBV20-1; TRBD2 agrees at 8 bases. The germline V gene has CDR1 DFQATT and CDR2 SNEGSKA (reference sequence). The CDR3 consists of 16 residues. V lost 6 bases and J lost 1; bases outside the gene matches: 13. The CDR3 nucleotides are TGCAGTGCCCTTGAGGCTAGCGGGCTAATCCAAGAGACCCAGTACTTC. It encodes CSALEASGLIQETQYF.

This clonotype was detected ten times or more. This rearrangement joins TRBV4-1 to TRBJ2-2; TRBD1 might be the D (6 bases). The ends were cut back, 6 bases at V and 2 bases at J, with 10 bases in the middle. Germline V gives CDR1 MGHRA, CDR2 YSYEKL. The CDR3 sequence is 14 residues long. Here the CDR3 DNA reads TGCGCCAGCAGTCAACAGGGCAACACCGGGGAGCTGTTTTTT. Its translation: CASSQQGNTGELFF.

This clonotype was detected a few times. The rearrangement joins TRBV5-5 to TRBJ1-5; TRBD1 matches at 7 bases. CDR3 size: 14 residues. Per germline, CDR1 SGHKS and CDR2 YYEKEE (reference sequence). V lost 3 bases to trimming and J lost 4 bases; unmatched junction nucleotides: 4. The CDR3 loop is CASSSETGNQPQHF. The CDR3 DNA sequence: TGTGCCAGCAGCTCCGAGACAGGGAATCAGCCCCAGCATTTT.

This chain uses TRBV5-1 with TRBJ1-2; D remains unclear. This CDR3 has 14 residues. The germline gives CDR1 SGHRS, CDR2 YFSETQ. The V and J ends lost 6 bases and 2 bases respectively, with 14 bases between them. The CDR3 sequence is CASTPDERNYGYTF. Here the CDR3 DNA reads TGCGCCAGCACCCCCGACGAGAGAAACTATGGCTACACCTTC.

The CDR3 DNA reads TGTGCCAGCATTCTACGGCCAGGGGGCCTCGAATCATATGGCTACACCTTC. This codes for CASILRPGGLESYGYTF. The rearrangement uses TRBV12-3 or TRBV12-4 and TRBJ1-2; 8 nucleotides agree with TRBD1. This CDR3 has 17 amino acids. The ends lost 7 bases at V and 5 bases at J; junction bases unmatched: 18.

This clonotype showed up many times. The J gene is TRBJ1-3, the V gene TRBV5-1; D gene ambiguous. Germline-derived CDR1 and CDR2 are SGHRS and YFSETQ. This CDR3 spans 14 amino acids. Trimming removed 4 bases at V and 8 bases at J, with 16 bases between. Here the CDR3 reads CASSRTRWADTIYF. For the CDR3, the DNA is TGCGCCAGCAGCCGAACCCGGTGGGCGGACACCATATATTTT. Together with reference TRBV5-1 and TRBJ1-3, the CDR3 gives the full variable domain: KAGVTQTPRYLIKTRGQQVTLSCSPISGHRSVSWYQQTPGQGLQFLFEYFSETQRNKGNFPGRFSGRQFSNSRSEMNVSTLELGDSALYLCASSRTRWADTIYFGEGSWLTVV.

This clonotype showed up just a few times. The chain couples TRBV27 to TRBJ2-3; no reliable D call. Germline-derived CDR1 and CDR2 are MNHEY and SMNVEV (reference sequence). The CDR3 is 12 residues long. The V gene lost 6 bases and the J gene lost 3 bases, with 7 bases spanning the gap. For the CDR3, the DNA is TGTGCCAGCAGGTCTGAAACAGATACGCAGTATTTT. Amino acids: CASRSETDTQYF.

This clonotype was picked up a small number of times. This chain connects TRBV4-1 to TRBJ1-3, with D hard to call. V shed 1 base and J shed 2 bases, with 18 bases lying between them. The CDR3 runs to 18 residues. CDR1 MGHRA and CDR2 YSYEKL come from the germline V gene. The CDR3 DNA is TGCGCCAGCAGCCAAGGGGCGGGAAGGAAAAGCCCTGGAAACACCATATATTTT. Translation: CASSQGAGRKSPGNTIYF.

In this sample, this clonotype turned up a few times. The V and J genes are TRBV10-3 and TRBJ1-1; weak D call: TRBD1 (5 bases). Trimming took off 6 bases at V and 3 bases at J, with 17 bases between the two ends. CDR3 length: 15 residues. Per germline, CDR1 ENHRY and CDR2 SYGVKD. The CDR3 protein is CAIRGVGGEDTEAFF. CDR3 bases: TGTGCCATCAGGGGGGTGGGGGGAGAGGACACTGAAGCTTTCTTT.

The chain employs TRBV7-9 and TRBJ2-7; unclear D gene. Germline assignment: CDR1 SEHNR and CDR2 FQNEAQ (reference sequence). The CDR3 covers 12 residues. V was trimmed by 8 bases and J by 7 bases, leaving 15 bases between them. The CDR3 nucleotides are TGTGCCAGCGCAAGCAGGCCAACAGAGCAGTACTTC. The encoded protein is CASASRPTEQYF.

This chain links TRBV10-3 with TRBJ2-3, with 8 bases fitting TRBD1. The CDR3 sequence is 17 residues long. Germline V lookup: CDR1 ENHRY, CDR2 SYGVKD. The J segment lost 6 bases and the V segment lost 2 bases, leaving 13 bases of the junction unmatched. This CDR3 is CAISEATLTGAGDTQYF. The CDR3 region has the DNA TGTGCCATCAGTGAGGCGACGCTGACAGGGGCGGGGGATACGCAGTATTTT.

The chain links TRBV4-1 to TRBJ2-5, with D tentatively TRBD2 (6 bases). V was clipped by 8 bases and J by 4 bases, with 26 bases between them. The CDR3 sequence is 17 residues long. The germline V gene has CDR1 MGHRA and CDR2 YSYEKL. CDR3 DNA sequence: TGCGCCAGCGGCAGCGCCCCAGCGAAGGGAGGCGGAGAGACCCAGTACTTC. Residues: CASGSAPAKGGGETQYF.

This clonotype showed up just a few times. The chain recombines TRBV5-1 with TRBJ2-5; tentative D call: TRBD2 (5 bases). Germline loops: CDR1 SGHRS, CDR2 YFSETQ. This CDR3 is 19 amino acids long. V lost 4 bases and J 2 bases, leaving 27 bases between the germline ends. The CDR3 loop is CASSRDPPWGERLQETQYF. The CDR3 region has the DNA TGCGCCAGCAGCCGAGATCCGCCTTGGGGTGAGAGACTACAAGAGACCCAGTACTTC.

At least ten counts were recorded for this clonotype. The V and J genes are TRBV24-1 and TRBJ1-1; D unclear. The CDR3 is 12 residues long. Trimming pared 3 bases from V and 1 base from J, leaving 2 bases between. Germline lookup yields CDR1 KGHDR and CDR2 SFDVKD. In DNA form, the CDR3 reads TGTGCCACCAGTGATGAGAACACTGAAGCTTTCTTT. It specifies CATSDENTEAFF.

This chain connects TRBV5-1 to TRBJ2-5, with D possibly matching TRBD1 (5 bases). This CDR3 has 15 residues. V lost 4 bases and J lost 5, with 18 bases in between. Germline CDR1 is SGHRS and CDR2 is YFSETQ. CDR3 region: CASSPSAGHGETQYF. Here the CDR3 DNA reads TGCGCCAGCAGCCCCTCAGCAGGGCACGGGGAGACCCAGTACTTC.

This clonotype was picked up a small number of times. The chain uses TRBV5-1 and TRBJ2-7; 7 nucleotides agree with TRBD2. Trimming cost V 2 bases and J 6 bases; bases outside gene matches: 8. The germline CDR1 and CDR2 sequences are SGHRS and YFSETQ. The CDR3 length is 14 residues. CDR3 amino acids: CASSLGEGPFEQYF. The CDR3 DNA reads TGCGCCAGCAGCTTAGGGGAGGGTCCCTTCGAGCAGTACTTC.

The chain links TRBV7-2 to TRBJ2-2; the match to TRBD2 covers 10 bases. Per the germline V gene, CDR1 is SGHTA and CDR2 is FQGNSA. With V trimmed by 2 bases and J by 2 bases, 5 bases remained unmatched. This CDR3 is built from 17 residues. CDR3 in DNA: TGTGCCAGCAGCTTACAAGGACTAGCGGTTAACACCGGGGAGCTGTTTTTT. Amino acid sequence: CASSLQGLAVNTGELFF.

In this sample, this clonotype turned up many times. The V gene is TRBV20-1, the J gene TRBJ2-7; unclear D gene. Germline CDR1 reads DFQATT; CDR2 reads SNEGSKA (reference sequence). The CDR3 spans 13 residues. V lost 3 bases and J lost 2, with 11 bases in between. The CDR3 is CSASVRAAYEQYF. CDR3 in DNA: TGCAGTGCTAGCGTCCGGGCGGCCTACGAGCAGTACTTC.

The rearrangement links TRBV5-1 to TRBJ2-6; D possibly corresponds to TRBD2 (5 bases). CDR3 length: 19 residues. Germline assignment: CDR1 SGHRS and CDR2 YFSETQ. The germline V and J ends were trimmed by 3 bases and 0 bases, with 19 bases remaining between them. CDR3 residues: CASSSPDGSPSSGANVLTF. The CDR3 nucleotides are TGCGCCAGCAGCTCTCCTGATGGGAGCCCGAGCTCTGGGGCCAACGTCCTGACTTTC.